This TCR beta chain was captured by sequencing in a study of blood T cell repertoires in COVID-19. Across the whole study: The samples span acute and convalescent COVID-19 from the United States, Italy and Spain. PBMCs, B-cell-depleted T cells, or T cells were the source of the cDNA or gDNA that made up the material.

This CDR3 has 15 amino acids. J was trimmed by 7 bases and V by 10 bases; bases with no gene match: 17. The V gene's germline CDR1 is MNHEY and CDR2 SVGAGI. This clone was found a few times. Original processing methods: How many nucleated cells were present was estimated from reference gene primer amplification. The table came from immunoSEQ multiplex PCR; TCRdb's copy has only in-frame clones and leaves some out. V and J calls and clone size are those listed in that table; D and trimming were worked out from the DNA. The sample has 240,000 or so clones; 70% to 80% are singletons. The receptor comes from a woman of 80 years or more with acute or convalescent COVID-19. The chain links TRBV6-5 to TRBJ1-2; TRBD1 aligns across 8 bases. What was sequenced was peripheral blood. CDR3 DNA sequence: TGTGCCACCTACCCAAACTTCGGACAGGGCACTGGCTACACCTTC. This sequence encodes CATYPNFGQGTGYTF.